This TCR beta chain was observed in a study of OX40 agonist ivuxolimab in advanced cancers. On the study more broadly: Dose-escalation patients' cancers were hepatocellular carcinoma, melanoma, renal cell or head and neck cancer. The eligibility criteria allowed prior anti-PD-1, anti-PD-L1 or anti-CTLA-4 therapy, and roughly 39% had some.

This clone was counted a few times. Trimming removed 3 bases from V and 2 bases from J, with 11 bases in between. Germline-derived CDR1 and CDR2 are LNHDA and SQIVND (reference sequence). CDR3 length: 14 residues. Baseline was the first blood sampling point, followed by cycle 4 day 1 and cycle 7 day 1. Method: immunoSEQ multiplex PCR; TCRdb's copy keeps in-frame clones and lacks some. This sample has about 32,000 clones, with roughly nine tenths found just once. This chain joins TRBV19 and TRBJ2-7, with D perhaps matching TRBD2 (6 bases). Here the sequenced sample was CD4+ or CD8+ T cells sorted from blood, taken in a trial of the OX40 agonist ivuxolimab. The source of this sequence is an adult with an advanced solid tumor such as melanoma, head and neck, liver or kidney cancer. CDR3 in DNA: TGTGCCAGTAGTATCTCCGGGGGAACCTACGAGCAGTACTTC. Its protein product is CASSISGGTYEQYF. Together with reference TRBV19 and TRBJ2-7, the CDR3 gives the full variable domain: DGGITQSPKYLFRKEGQNVTLSCEQNLNHDAMYWYRQDPGQGLRLIYYSQIVNDFQKGDIAEGYSVSREKKESFPLTVTSAQKNPTAFYLCASSISGGTYEQYFGPGTRLTVT.